The 23 T cell receptor beta chains below all came from one sample that was sequenced in a study of T cell changes during pregnancy in multiple sclerosis. TCRdb's table, derived via immunoSEQ multiplex PCR, lists solely in-frame clones and lacks some. The table lists approximately 84,000 clones, approximately 94% of them singletons. The starting material was peripheral blood, obtained in the third trimester of pregnancy. These receptors all come from a female donor with multiple sclerosis, enrolled in a pregnancy study.

The gene calls are TRBV6-1 and TRBJ1-5, with a possible D match to TRBD1 (5 bases). Between the trimmed V and J ends, which lost 5 bases and 2 bases, there was a span of 13 bases. Germline CDR1 is MNHNS and CDR2 is SASEGT. This CDR3 spans 15 amino acids. The CDR3: CASSTQGGGNQPQHF. Here the CDR3 DNA reads TGTGCCAGCAGTACTCAGGGAGGGGGCAATCAGCCCCAGCATTTT.

J is TRBJ2-5 and V is TRBV30; no clear D gene. The CDR3 has 11 residues. Germline assignment: CDR1 GTSNPN and CDR2 SVGIG (reference sequence). V was pared by 0 bases and J by 4 bases, with 3 bases between. CDR3 DNA: TGTGCCTGGAGTGTCAGAGAGACCCAGTACTTC. Translating gives CAWSVRETQYF.

This clone came up once. The chain is built from TRBV11-3 and TRBJ2-7, with a weak D call TRBD2 (6 bases). The CDR3 runs to 14 residues. Germline V CDR1 and CDR2: SGHNT, YENEEA. V gave up 4 bases and J gave up 0 bases, with 10 bases separating them. CDR3 residues: CASSSDYPSYEQYF. The CDR3 bases are TGTGCCAGCAGCTCGGACTACCCCTCCTACGAGCAGTACTTC.

The V gene is TRBV6-1, the J gene TRBJ1-2; D might be TRBD1 (6 bases). Per germline, CDR1 MNHNS and CDR2 SASEGT. V lost 10 bases to trimming and J lost 4 bases, with 16 bases between them. The CDR3 has 13 amino acids. CDR3 nucleotides: TGTGCCACCAGACTAGGACAGACCTATGGCTACACCTTC. Its translation: CATRLGQTYGYTF.

The V and J genes are TRBV30 and TRBJ1-2; D unresolved. The CDR3 consists of 15 residues. The germline CDR1 and CDR2 sequences are GTSNPN and SVGIG (reference sequence). V shed 4 bases and J shed 0 bases, with 15 bases lying between them. CDR3 coding DNA: TGTGCCTGGACCCCCGCAGGCAGAACTAACTATGGCTACACCTTC. It is translated as CAWTPAGRTNYGYTF.

CDR3 DNA: TGCACCAGCAGCCTAGGAGGGCAGCGGGGGAGCTACAATGAGCAGTTCTTC. Translation gives CTSSLGGQRGSYNEQFF. The V call is TRBV1, the J call TRBJ2-1; TRBD2, the D gene given by the table, was not confirmed from the DNA. TRBV1 is tagged as a pseudogene. The CDR3 is made up of 17 amino acids.

The gene calls are TRBV4-1 and TRBJ1-5; D gene unclear. Trimming shortened V by 0 bases and J by 1 base, and 7 bases separated the two germline ends. This CDR3 comprises 15 residues. CDR1 and CDR2 (germline): MGHRA, YSYEKL. CDR3: CASSQEWQSNQPQHF. DNA of the CDR3: TGCGCCAGCAGCCAAGAGTGGCAGAGCAATCAGCCCCAGCATTTT.

CDR3 sequence reads: CASSESGQGEHYGYTF. CDR3 coding DNA: TGTGCCAGCAGTGAATCGGGACAGGGCGAACACTATGGCTACACCTTC. This chain joins TRBV25-1 and TRBJ1-2; 9 bases fit TRBD1. In germline, CDR1 is MGHDK, CDR2 SYGVNS. V lost 1 base, J lost 3 bases, and 6 bases stayed unmatched. The CDR3 runs 16 residues.

This chain links TRBV5-1 with TRBJ2-7; no clear D gene. Germline CDR1 is SGHRS and CDR2 is YFSETQ. This CDR3 has 14 amino acids. Trimming stripped 4 bases from V and 3 bases from J, with 14 bases between. The CDR3 nucleotides are TGCGCCAGCAGCCGACAACAATTCGACTACGAGCAGTACTTC. Encoded protein: CASSRQQFDYEQYF. The full variable domain, completed using reference TRBV5-1 and TRBJ2-7, is KAGVTQTPRYLIKTRGQQVTLSCSPISGHRSVSWYQQTPGQGLQFLFEYFSETQRNKGNFPGRFSGRQFSNSRSEMNVSTLELGDSALYLCASSRQQFDYEQYFGPGTRLTVT.

This clone occurred a few times. The J gene is TRBJ2-1, the V gene TRBV7-9; tentative D call: TRBD1 (5 bases). CDR1 and CDR2 (germline): SEHNR, FQNEAQ (reference sequence). The germline V and J ends were trimmed by 3 bases and 10 bases, with 10 bases remaining between them. The CDR3 totals 12 residues. In DNA form, the CDR3 reads TGTGCCAGCAGCTTTCAGGGAAGCGAGCAGTTCTTC. As protein: CASSFQGSEQFF.

Here the CDR3 reads CASRLAGGEETQYF. The CDR3 coding sequence is TGTGCCAGCAGACTAGCGGGGGGTGAAGAGACCCAGTACTTC. This chain uses TRBV6-5 with TRBJ2-5; 12 bases are shared with TRBD2. J gave up 3 bases and V 6 bases, and 2 bases lay outside the gene matches. The CDR3 runs to 14 residues. Germline lookup yields CDR1 MNHEY and CDR2 SVGAGI.

This chain links TRBV5-6 with TRBJ2-1; D uncertain. Trimming cost V 2 bases and J 4 bases, with 4 bases left between them. The CDR3 is 12 amino acids. Germline V gene sequence: CDR1 SGHDT, CDR2 YYEEEE. The CDR3 DNA sequence: TGTGCCAGCAGCTTAGCTTACAATGAGCAGTTCTTC. Translated: CASSLAYNEQFF. Filled out from reference TRBV5-6 and TRBJ2-1, the complete variable domain reads DAGVTQSPTHLIKTRGQQVTLRCSPKSGHDTVSWYQQALGQGPQFIFQYYEEEERQRGNFPDRFSGHQFPNYSSELNVNALLLGDSALYLCASSLAYNEQFFGPGTRLTVL.

This clone was seen only once. The chain employs TRBV6-5 and TRBJ1-5, with D unclear. V lost 6 bases to trimming and J lost 1 base, with 7 bases between them. CDR1 and CDR2 from the germline V gene are MNHEY and SVGAGI. The CDR3 consists of 13 residues. This chain's CDR3 is CASSPGSNQPQHF. The CDR3, as DNA: TGTGCCAGCAGCCCCGGGAGCAATCAGCCCCAGCATTTT.

CDR3 protein: CASSSRDTRSGNTIYF. The CDR3 region has the DNA TGTGCCAGTAGTAGCCGGGACACCCGCTCTGGAAACACCATATATTTT. J is TRBJ1-3 and V is TRBV19, with D possibly TRBD1 on 6 matching bases. V lost 4 bases and J lost 0, with 13 bases in between. The CDR3 length is 16 residues. Germline V CDR1 and CDR2: LNHDA, SQIVND (reference sequence).

J is TRBJ2-2 and V is TRBV9; TRBD2 matches at 10 bases. V dropped 3 bases and J dropped 5; count of bases not matched to a gene: 10. Germline V gene sequence: CDR1 SGDLS, CDR2 YYNGEE. This CDR3 has 17 amino acids. CDR3 protein: CASSATGLAIWTGELFF. DNA of the CDR3: TGTGCCAGCAGCGCGACGGGACTAGCGATTTGGACCGGGGAGCTGTTTTTT.

The rearrangement links TRBV9 to TRBJ2-1; 9 bases map to TRBD2. Germline trimming cut 3 bases from V and 4 bases from J; bases unmatched to any gene: 5. From germline, CDR1 is SGDLS and CDR2 YYNGEE. This CDR3 spans 15 amino acids. The CDR3 bases are TGTGCCAGCAGCGGCGGGGGGGCCGGTTACAATGAGCAGTTCTTC. Its translation is CASSGGGAGYNEQFF.

This chain joins TRBV5-1 and TRBJ2-5, with D unclear. V was clipped by 0 bases and J by 3 bases, with 3 bases between them. Germline loops: CDR1 SGHRS, CDR2 YFSETQ. CDR3 length: 12 residues. Written as DNA, the CDR3 is TGCGCCAGCAGCTTGGGAGAAGAGACCCAGTACTTC. Translated: CASSLGEETQYF. Full variable domain (missing parts from reference TRBV5-1 and TRBJ2-5): KAGVTQTPRYLIKTRGQQVTLSCSPISGHRSVSWYQQTPGQGLQFLFEYFSETQRNKGNFPGRFSGRQFSNSRSEMNVSTLELGDSALYLCASSLGEETQYFGPGTRLLVL.

The CDR3 protein is CATSRGQESNEQYF. CDR3 sequence (DNA): TGTGCCACCAGCAGGGGACAGGAAAGTAACGAGCAGTACTTC. This chain uses TRBV15 with TRBJ2-7; TRBD1 agrees at 8 bases. This CDR3 spans 14 amino acids. The V segment lost 3 bases and the J segment 5 bases; nucleotides outside the gene matches: 6. Germline CDR1 is LNHNV and CDR2 is YYDKDF (reference sequence).

This clone was seen once. The V call is TRBV6-1, the J call TRBJ2-7; the D is unclear. Trimming removed 5 bases from V and 4 bases from J, with 6 bases in between. Germline-derived CDR1 and CDR2 are MNHNS and SASEGT. The CDR3 is made up of 11 amino acids. The CDR3 DNA follows: TGTGCCAGCAGTTTAGTTTACGAGCAGTACTTC. Translation: CASSLVYEQYF.

The chain has TRBV6-5 and TRBJ2-3; perhaps TRBD1 as D (5 bases). This CDR3 has 13 amino acids. Germline loops: CDR1 MNHEY, CDR2 SVGAGI. V lost 10 bases and J 8 bases, leaving 19 bases between the germline ends. CDR3 nucleotide sequence: TGTGCCACTGTAACCCCCGACAGCTTTACGCAGTATTTT. This sequence encodes CATVTPDSFTQYF.

The chain is built from TRBV6-5 and TRBJ1-1; D is unclear. With 8 bases removed from V and 10 bases from J, the gap between germline ends came to 17 bases. Per the germline V gene, CDR1 is MNHEY and CDR2 is SVGAGI. This CDR3 contains 12 residues. The CDR3 loop is CASFDSGERAFF. The CDR3 DNA sequence: TGTGCCAGCTTTGATTCGGGAGAGCGAGCTTTCTTT.

The rearrangement links TRBV19 to TRBJ2-7; possible D gene TRBD2, 7 bases. In germline, CDR1 is LNHDA, CDR2 SQIVND (reference sequence). The CDR3 is made up of 12 amino acids. Between the trimmed V and J ends, which lost 8 bases and 7 bases, there was a span of 15 bases. The CDR3 DNA follows: TGTGCCAGTGCCCTGGGAGGGGGAGAGCAGTACTTC. As protein: CASALGGGEQYF. Using reference TRBV19 and TRBJ2-7 for the parts outside the CDR3, the full variable domain is DGGITQSPKYLFRKEGQNVTLSCEQNLNHDAMYWYRQDPGQGLRLIYYSQIVNDFQKGDIAEGYSVSREKKESFPLTVTSAQKNPTAFYLCASALGGGEQYFGPGTRLTVT.

The gene calls are TRBV6-5 and TRBJ2-7; 8 nucleotides align to TRBD1. The trim removed 8 bases at V and 6 bases at J, leaving 3 bases unmatched. Germline V gene sequence: CDR1 MNHEY, CDR2 SVGAGI. This CDR3 has 11 amino acids. The CDR3 region is CASGQGLEQYF. CDR3 nucleotide sequence: TGTGCCAGCGGACAGGGTCTCGAGCAGTACTTC.